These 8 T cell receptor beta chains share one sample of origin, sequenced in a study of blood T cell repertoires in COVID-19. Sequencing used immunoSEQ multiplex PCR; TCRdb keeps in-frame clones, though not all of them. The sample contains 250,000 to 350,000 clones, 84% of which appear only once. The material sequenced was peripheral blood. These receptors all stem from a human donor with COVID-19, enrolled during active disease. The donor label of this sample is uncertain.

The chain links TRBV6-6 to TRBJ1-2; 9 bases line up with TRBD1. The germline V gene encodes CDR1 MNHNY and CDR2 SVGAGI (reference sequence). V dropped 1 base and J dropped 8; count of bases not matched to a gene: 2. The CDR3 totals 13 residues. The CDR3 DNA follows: TGTGCCAGCAGTTACTTGGACAGGGGCGGCTACACCTTC. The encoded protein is CASSYLDRGGYTF.

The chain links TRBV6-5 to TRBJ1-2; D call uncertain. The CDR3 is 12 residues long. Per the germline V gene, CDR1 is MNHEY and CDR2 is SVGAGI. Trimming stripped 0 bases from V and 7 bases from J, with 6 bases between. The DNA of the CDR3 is TGTGCCAGCAGTTACTCAAGAGGTGGCTACACCTTC. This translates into CASSYSRGGYTF.

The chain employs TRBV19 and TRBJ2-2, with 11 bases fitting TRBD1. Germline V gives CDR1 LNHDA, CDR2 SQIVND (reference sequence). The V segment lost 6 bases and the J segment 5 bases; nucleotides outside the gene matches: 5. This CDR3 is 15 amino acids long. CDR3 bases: TGTGCCAGTAGAAGGACAGGGGGCTGGACCGGGGAGCTGTTTTTT. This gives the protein CASRRTGGWTGELFF.

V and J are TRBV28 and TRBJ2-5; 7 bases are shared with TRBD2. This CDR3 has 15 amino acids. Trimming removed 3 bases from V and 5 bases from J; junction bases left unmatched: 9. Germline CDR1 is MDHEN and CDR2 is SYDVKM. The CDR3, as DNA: TGTGCCAGCAGTTTCGCGGGAGTTTCAGGGGAGACCCAGTACTTC. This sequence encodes CASSFAGVSGETQYF.

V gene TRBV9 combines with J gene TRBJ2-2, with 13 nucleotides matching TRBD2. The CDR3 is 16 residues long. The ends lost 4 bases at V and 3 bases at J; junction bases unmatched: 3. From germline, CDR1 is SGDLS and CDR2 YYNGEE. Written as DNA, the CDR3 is TGTGCCAGCAGCATACTAGCGGGAGGGGACACCGGGGAGCTGTTTTTT. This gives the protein CASSILAGGDTGELFF.

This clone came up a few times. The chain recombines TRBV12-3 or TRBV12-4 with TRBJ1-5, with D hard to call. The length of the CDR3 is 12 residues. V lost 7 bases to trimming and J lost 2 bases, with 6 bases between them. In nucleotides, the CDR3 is TGTGCCAGCACTGCGGGCAATCAGCCCCAGCATTTT. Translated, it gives CASTAGNQPQHF.

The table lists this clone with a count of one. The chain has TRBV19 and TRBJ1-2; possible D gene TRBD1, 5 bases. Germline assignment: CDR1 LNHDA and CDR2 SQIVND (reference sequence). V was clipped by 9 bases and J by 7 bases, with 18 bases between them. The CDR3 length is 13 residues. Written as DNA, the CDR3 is TGTGCCAGCCAAACCCTCGGGGGTGGTGGCTACACCTTC. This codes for CASQTLGGGGYTF.

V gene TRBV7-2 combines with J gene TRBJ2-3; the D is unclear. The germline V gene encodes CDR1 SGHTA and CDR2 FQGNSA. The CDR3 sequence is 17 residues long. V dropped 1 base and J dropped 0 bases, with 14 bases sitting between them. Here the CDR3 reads CASSLVTTGSSTDTQYF. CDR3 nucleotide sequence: TGTGCCAGCAGCTTAGTAACGACCGGGTCTAGCACAGATACGCAGTATTTT.